This T cell receptor beta chain was identified in a study of T cells after yellow fever vaccination. Across the study: Preparation used SMART-Seq v4 Ultra Low Input for the low-cell-number fractions.

CDR3 length equals 14 residues. Germline V CDR1 and CDR2: SNHLY, FYNNEI. V lost 7 bases and J lost 0, with 10 bases in between. Using its own MiXCR run on the 5' RACE reads, TCRdb lists one record per CDR3 protein. Of roughly 74,000 distinct CDR3 sequences in the sample, approximately 7% were seen once. The table lists this clonotype with many counts. The source of this sequence is a young man who received the YFV17D yellow fever vaccine. The specimen comprised CD8+ T cells sorted from PBMCs, sampled about 5 days after the first yellow fever vaccination. This chain joins TRBV2 and TRBJ2-1; TRBD2 is a possible D gene (5 bases). DNA for the CDR3: TGTGCCAGCACGGACTCTTCCTCCTACAATGAGCAGTTCTTC. It is translated as CASTDSSSYNEQFF.